The 28 T cell receptor beta chains in this list originate from one sample, sequenced in a study of blood T cell repertoires in COVID-19. Sequencing was performed with immunoSEQ multiplex PCR; in TCRdb, only in-frame clones are kept and a portion is missing. The sample lists approximately 390,000 clones, around 87% occurring once. The specimen was PBMCs or T cells enriched from blood (not recorded which). The source is a woman in her forties or fifties who had recovered from COVID-19.

The gene calls are TRBV18 and TRBJ1-1, with D possibly matching TRBD1 (5 bases). Germline loops: CDR1 KGHSH, CDR2 LQKENI. With 2 bases removed from V and 4 bases from J, the gap between germline ends came to 14 bases. CDR3 size: 15 residues. The CDR3 coding sequence is TGTGCCAGCTCACCAACGGCCGGGGGTTTCACTGAAGCTTTCTTT. Translation: CASSPTAGGFTEAFF.

The V call is TRBV18, the J call TRBJ1-5; TRBD1 is a possible D gene (5 bases). This CDR3 has 16 amino acids. V lost 3 bases to trimming and J lost 2 bases, with 14 bases between them. Germline assignment: CDR1 KGHSH and CDR2 LQKENI. Here the CDR3 DNA reads TGTGCCAGCTCACCGGGCAGGGTGATAGGCAATCAGCCCCAGCATTTT. Its protein is CASSPGRVIGNQPQHF.

The chain recombines TRBV5-4 with TRBJ2-5; perhaps TRBD1 as D (5 bases). The CDR3 has 14 amino acids. Looked up from germline, CDR1 is SGHNT and CDR2 is YYREEE (reference sequence). V shed 3 bases and J shed 3 bases, with 12 bases lying between them. CDR3 nucleotide sequence: TGTGCCAGCAGCTCCCCCCGCAGGGAAGAGACCCAGTACTTC. Its translation is CASSSPRREETQYF.

The CDR3 DNA reads TGTGCCATGGACAGTACCAACACTGAAGCTTTCTTT. Amino acids: CAMDSTNTEAFF. The V and J genes are TRBV30 and TRBJ1-1; D is perhaps TRBD1 (6 bases). V lost 8 bases, J lost 2 bases, and 12 bases lay in between. Germline loops: CDR1 GTSNPN, CDR2 SVGIG (reference sequence). This CDR3 contains 12 residues.

The V call is TRBV7-8, the J call TRBJ2-7, with D possibly being TRBD2 (6 bases). Germline V gene sequence: CDR1 SGHVS, CDR2 FQNEAQ. This CDR3 contains 15 residues. V was clipped by 1 base and J by 2 bases, with 12 bases between them. In nucleotides, the CDR3 is TGTGCCAGCAGCTTAGTCTCAGGGAGGACCTACGAGCAGTACTTC. This encodes CASSLVSGRTYEQYF. The entire variable domain, with the rest obtained from reference TRBV7-8 and TRBJ2-7, is as follows: GAGVSQSPRYKVAKRGQDVALRCDPISGHVSLFWYQQALGQGPEFLTYFQNEAQLDKSGLPSDRFFAERPEGSVSTLKIQRTQQEDSAVYLCASSLVSGRTYEQYFGPGTRLTVT.

This chain connects TRBV2 to TRBJ1-2, with 8 bases aligning to TRBD1. This CDR3 is built from 13 residues. The germline V gene encodes CDR1 SNHLY and CDR2 FYNNEI. J lost 2 bases, V lost 7 bases, and 3 bases had no gene match. CDR3 sequence reads: CASTGQVNYGYTF. Written as DNA, the CDR3 is TGTGCCAGCACGGGACAGGTGAACTATGGCTACACCTTC.

This chain uses TRBV29-1 with TRBJ1-1, with D tentatively TRBD1 (6 bases). This CDR3 has 16 residues. Deletions cut 4 bases from V and 1 base from J, with 19 bases between. Per germline, CDR1 SQVTM and CDR2 ANQGSEA. The CDR3 protein is CSVAANHQGRNTEAFF. CDR3 bases: TGCAGCGTTGCCGCAAATCATCAGGGGCGGAACACTGAAGCTTTCTTT.

The chain links TRBV9 to TRBJ2-5, with TRBD2 matching over 7 bases. V lost 6 bases to trimming and J lost 2 bases; unmatched junction nucleotides: 7. Germline V gene lookup returns CDR1 SGDLS and CDR2 YYNGEE. The CDR3 length is 14 residues. The CDR3 sequence: CASTGAGGQETQYF. The CDR3 nucleotides read TGTGCCAGCACCGGGGCCGGGGGGCAAGAGACCCAGTACTTC.

The chain recombines TRBV3-1 (or the pseudogene TRBV3-2) with TRBJ1-3; D gene ambiguous. CDR3 length equals 15 residues. V lost 1 base to trimming and J lost 0 bases, with 7 bases between them. Germline V gene lookup returns CDR1 LGHDT and CDR2 YNNKEL (reference sequence). CDR3 in amino acids: CASSQASYSGNTIYF. For the CDR3, the DNA is TGTGCCAGCAGCCAAGCGAGTTACTCTGGAAACACCATATATTTT.

The rearrangement uses TRBV4-3 and TRBJ1-3, with D perhaps matching TRBD1 (5 bases). Germline CDR1 and CDR2: LGHNA and YSLEER. This CDR3 spans 17 amino acids. Trimming stripped 4 bases from V and 6 bases from J, with 22 bases between. CDR3 sequence reads: CASSRDSRALGENTIYF. The CDR3 region has the DNA TGCGCCAGCAGCCGAGACAGCCGAGCCCTCGGGGAAAACACCATATATTTT.

The CDR3 nucleotides read TGCAGCGTTGATGTCCGGGCAGGAGGGGTTGGCTACACCTTC. Protein product: CSVDVRAGGVGYTF. The V gene is TRBV29-1, the J gene TRBJ1-2; D may be TRBD1 (5 bases). Deletions cut 3 bases from V and 7 bases from J, with 18 bases between. Germline CDR1 SQVTM, CDR2 ANQGSEA. This CDR3 is 14 amino acids long.

This clone was recorded only once. The chain joins TRBV19 to TRBJ1-2, with TRBD1 identical over 8 bases. The V gene end was trimmed by 6 bases and the J gene end by 7 bases; junction bases not matched to a gene: 4. Germline-derived CDR1 and CDR2 are LNHDA and SQIVND (reference sequence). The CDR3 loop spans 12 amino acids. Here the CDR3 reads CASSRTGFGYTF. In DNA form, the CDR3 reads TGTGCCAGTAGCCGGACAGGGTTTGGCTACACCTTC.

A few counts support this clone. This sequence joins TRBV30 and TRBJ1-6; D gene unclear. Trimming cost V 4 bases and J 14 bases, with 18 bases left between them. The CDR3 totals 13 residues. The V gene's germline CDR1 is GTSNPN and CDR2 SVGIG (reference sequence). The CDR3 region is CAWTTASLRALHF. Here the CDR3 DNA reads TGTGCCTGGACTACGGCCTCGTTGAGGGCCCTCCACTTT.

This chain uses TRBV11-2 with TRBJ2-7; the match to TRBD1 covers 9 bases. V lost 5 bases and J lost 5; bases outside the gene matches: 7. Germline V gene data show CDR1 as SGHAT and CDR2 as FQNNGV. This CDR3 has 14 amino acids. The CDR3 protein is CASSPTGGQHEQYF. The CDR3 nucleotides read TGTGCCAGCAGCCCGACAGGGGGGCAGCACGAGCAGTACTTC.

The chain employs TRBV28 and TRBJ1-5, with 7 bases matching TRBD1. Trimming cost V 2 bases and J 4 bases; bases outside gene matches: 2. CDR3 size: 14 residues. CDR1 and CDR2 (germline): MDHEN, SYDVKM. The chain's CDR3 is CASSLTDRNQPQHF. CDR3 DNA: TGTGCCAGCAGTTTAACGGACAGGAATCAGCCCCAGCATTTT. The variable domain in full, completed from reference TRBV28 and TRBJ1-5, reads DVKVTQSSRYLVKRTGEKVFLECVQDMDHENMFWYRQDPGLGLRLIYFSYDVKMKEKGDIPEGYSVSREKKERFSLILESASTNQTSMYLCASSLTDRNQPQHFGDGTRLSIL.

V and J are TRBV4-1 and TRBJ1-2; TRBD1 agrees at 8 bases. Germline values: CDR1 MGHRA, CDR2 YSYEKL. Trimming took 1 base from V and 4 from J; bases not matched to a gene: 5. The CDR3 extends over 15 amino acids. The CDR3, as DNA: TGCGCCAGCAGCCAAGTTTTCGACAGGGGCTATGGCTACACCTTC. The encoded protein is CASSQVFDRGYGYTF.

Concerning this clone itself: Other DNA sequences in the sample encode the same CDR3. The V call is TRBV19, the J call TRBJ2-7; a weak D match, TRBD2 (5 bases). The V gene's germline CDR1 is LNHDA and CDR2 SQIVND (reference sequence). The V end lost 1 base, the J end lost 5 bases, and 9 bases lay between the germline ends. This CDR3 is built from 13 residues. CDR3 amino acids: CASSIASGDEQYF. In DNA form, the CDR3 reads TGTGCCAGTAGTATAGCCTCCGGGGACGAGCAGTACTTC. Full variable domain (outside the CDR3, taken from reference TRBV19 and TRBJ2-7): DGGITQSPKYLFRKEGQNVTLSCEQNLNHDAMYWYRQDPGQGLRLIYYSQIVNDFQKGDIAEGYSVSREKKESFPLTVTSAQKNPTAFYLCASSIASGDEQYFGPGTRLTVT.

In this sample, this clone turned up once. V gene TRBV28 combines with J gene TRBJ1-2; D not resolved. The CDR3 is 12 residues long. The germline V gene has CDR1 MDHEN and CDR2 SYDVKM. Deletions cut 4 bases from V and 9 bases from J, with 12 bases between. CDR3 amino acids: CASSSVTLSYTF. The CDR3 bases are TGTGCCAGCAGTTCGGTCACCTTAAGCTACACCTTC.

V and J are TRBV13 and TRBJ1-6; D is possibly TRBD1 (6 bases). CDR1 is PRHDT, CDR2 FYEKMQ, per germline (reference sequence). This CDR3 has 15 amino acids. V was clipped by 4 bases and J by 7 bases, with 14 bases between them. CDR3 coding DNA: TGTGCCAGCAGCTCGACGCAAACAGGGAATTCACCCCTCCACTTT. Protein product: CASSSTQTGNSPLHF. Using reference TRBV13 and TRBJ1-6 for the parts outside the CDR3, the full variable domain is AAGVIQSPRHLIKEKRETATLKCYPIPRHDTVYWYQQGPGQDPQFLISFYEKMQSDKGSIPDRFSAQQFSDYHSELNMSSLELGDSALYFCASSSTQTGNSPLHFGNGTRLTVT.

Comment on this clone: Other DNA variants within this sample encode the same CDR3. The chain combines TRBV12-3 or TRBV12-4 with TRBJ1-1; D uncertain. V was pared by 3 bases and J by 7 bases, with 6 bases between. The CDR3 loop spans 11 amino acids. DNA of the CDR3: TGTGCCAGCAGTTTTGGAGATGAAGCTTTCTTT. Protein: CASSFGDEAFF.

V and J are TRBV9 and TRBJ1-2; D may be TRBD1 (5 bases). The germline V gene has CDR1 SGDLS and CDR2 YYNGEE. The CDR3 totals 14 residues. Between the trimmed V and J ends, which lost 3 bases and 7 bases, there was a span of 16 bases. The CDR3 DNA reads TGTGCCAGCAGCGCCCCCGGGGGGGTTCGTGGCTACACCTTC. Translating gives CASSAPGGVRGYTF.

The rearrangement links TRBV5-5 to TRBJ2-6; 7 nucleotides line up with TRBD2. This CDR3 contains 18 residues. With 4 bases clipped from V and 7 bases from J, the junction kept 17 bases outside the gene matches. Looked up from germline, CDR1 is SGHKS and CDR2 is YYEKEE (reference sequence). CDR3 sequence: CASSLDRGGGSAANVLTF. Written as DNA, the CDR3 is TGTGCCAGCAGCCTTGATCGTGGCGGGGGAAGCGCCGCCAACGTCCTGACTTTC.

The CDR3 DNA follows: TGTGCCAGCAGTAATACCGGGACTAACTATGGCTACACCTTC. As protein: CASSNTGTNYGYTF. The rearrangement links TRBV6-2 or TRBV6-3 to TRBJ1-2; D is unresolved. The CDR3 length is 14 residues. V was pared by 5 bases and J by 0 bases, with 10 bases between. CDR1 and CDR2 (germline): MNHEY, SVGEGT.

The rearrangement links TRBV3-1 (or the pseudogene TRBV3-2) to TRBJ1-6; D is perhaps TRBD1 (5 bases). V lost 7 bases and J lost 7, with 20 bases in between. The CDR3 sequence is 16 residues long. The germline gives CDR1 LGHDT, CDR2 YNNKEL (reference sequence). The CDR3 sequence: CASTSGGGGENSPLHF. For the CDR3, the DNA is TGTGCCAGCACCTCTGGCGGGGGAGGAGAAAATTCACCCCTCCACTTT.

CDR3 loop: CASSRGQVDYGYTF. The CDR3 nucleotides are TGTGCCAGCAGCCGGGGACAGGTGGACTATGGCTACACCTTC. This chain links TRBV3-1 (or the pseudogene TRBV3-2) with TRBJ1-2; 8 bases fit TRBD1. CDR1 and CDR2 from the germline V gene are LGHDT and YNNKEL (reference sequence). J was trimmed by 3 bases and V by 4 bases; bases with no gene match: 4. The CDR3 runs to 14 residues.

This clone was found once. V usage is TRBV4-2 and J usage is TRBJ1-5, with D hard to call. Trimming pared 1 base from V and 7 bases from J, leaving 11 bases between. The germline gives CDR1 LGHNA, CDR2 YNFKEQ. The CDR3 runs to 14 residues. In DNA, the CDR3 is TGTGCCAGCAGCCAAGGAGTCGGAGGGCAGCCCCAGCATTTT. Its translation is CASSQGVGGQPQHF.

The chain links TRBV4-3 to TRBJ1-2, with TRBD1 matching 10 bases. Germline CDR1 LGHNA, CDR2 YSLEER. The CDR3 has 16 amino acids. V lost 1 base to trimming and J lost 3 bases; unmatched junction nucleotides: 5. The CDR3 loop is CASSQGGTGAHYGYTF. The CDR3 nucleotides are TGCGCCAGCAGCCAAGGCGGGACAGGGGCTCACTATGGCTACACCTTC.

The J gene is TRBJ1-2, the V gene TRBV10-3, with D uncertain. The CDR3 consists of 15 residues. CDR1 and CDR2 from the germline V gene are ENHRY and SYGVKD. Trimming removed 3 bases from V and 8 bases from J, with 19 bases in between. CDR3 sequence (DNA): TGTGCCATCAGTGATAACCGGGGAGGTACTGGGGGCTACACCTTC. This encodes CAISDNRGGTGGYTF.